The rows below give T cell receptor beta chains drawn from one sample of a study of regulatory T cells in long-lasting Graves disease. TCRdb itself ran the multiplex PCR reads through MiXCR, one entry per CDR3 protein. The sample includes 450,000 to 500,000 distinct CDR3 sequences, around 15% of them seen just once. The data were also submitted as part of a second study, on T cells in Graves' hyperthyroidism and ophthalmopathy.

Sequenced material: peripheral blood mononuclear cells (PBMCs), taken at new diagnosis, from a patient treated with antithyroid drugs. Every receptor here comes from a man aged 40-49 years with Graves disease. Each CDR3 is given with its conserved first and last residue. Each record gives: V gene, J gene, CDR3 protein.

V gene: TRBV7-9; J gene: TRBJ2-5; CDR3 protein: CASSTTGGGETQYF
V gene: TRBV6-2/TRBV6-3; J gene: TRBJ2-7; CDR3 protein: CASSEGQVMYEQYF
V gene: TRBV24-1; J gene: TRBJ2-3; CDR3 protein: CATSGPGTTDTQYF
V gene: TRBV7-9; J gene: TRBJ2-3; CDR3 protein: CASSSTGGPTDTQYF
V gene: TRBV20-1; J gene: TRBJ1-1; CDR3 protein: CSDVGGMNTEAFF
V gene: TRBV2; J gene: TRBJ2-7; CDR3 protein: CASSVRSYEQYF
V gene: TRBV7-3; J gene: TRBJ2-1; CDR3 protein: CASSGGGMNNEQFF
V gene: TRBV24-1; J gene: TRBJ2-7; CDR3 protein: CATSDIKGPTYEQYF
V gene: TRBV2; J gene: TRBJ1-3; CDR3 protein: CASSGQDRGRGIPSGNTIYF
V gene: TRBV27; J gene: TRBJ2-3; CDR3 protein: CASSWGHTGTGVTDTQYF
V gene: TRBV2; J gene: TRBJ1-2; CDR3 protein: CASSRGAVGYTF
V gene: TRBV11-2; J gene: TRBJ2-5; CDR3 protein: CASSLSTGIQETQYF
V gene: TRBV24-1; J gene: TRBJ2-5; CDR3 protein: CATSDATGSQETQYF
V gene: TRBV12-3/TRBV12-4; J gene: TRBJ1-1; CDR3 protein: CASSYPGGKIEAFF
V gene: TRBV27; J gene: TRBJ1-1; CDR3 protein: CASIPTGAMNTEAFF
V gene: TRBV11-2; J gene: TRBJ2-7; CDR3 protein: CASSFIGASLSEQYF
V gene: TRBV6-1; J gene: TRBJ1-5; CDR3 protein: CASSEALGGMGYQPQHF
V gene: TRBV11-2; J gene: TRBJ2-3; CDR3 protein: CASSLEVTRTDTQYF
V gene: TRBV29-1; J gene: TRBJ1-2; CDR3 protein: CSVDAGRSGGYTF
V gene: TRBV6-1; J gene: TRBJ1-6; CDR3 protein: CASSVRQGDGPPLHF
V gene: TRBV6-1; J gene: TRBJ2-7; CDR3 protein: CASSESGRGTYEQYF
V gene: TRBV11-1; J gene: TRBJ2-2; CDR3 protein: CASSLVGLMGGELFF
V gene: TRBV10-2; J gene: TRBJ1-1; CDR3 protein: CATKQGTEAFF
V gene: TRBV7-9; J gene: TRBJ2-7; CDR3 protein: CASSLVSGSYEQYF
V gene: TRBV28; J gene: TRBJ2-7; CDR3 protein: CASSPLAGANFYEQYF
V gene: TRBV7-8; J gene: TRBJ1-1; CDR3 protein: CASSPQTGLNTEAFF
V gene: TRBV2; J gene: TRBJ1-2; CDR3 protein: CASSPPSGQGKWNGYTF
V gene: TRBV28; J gene: TRBJ2-7; CDR3 protein: CASSLVVAGSSYEQYF
V gene: TRBV9; J gene: TRBJ2-4; CDR3 protein: CASSVADGPKNIQYF
V gene: TRBV2; J gene: TRBJ2-3; CDR3 protein: CASRDTGPDTQYF
V gene: TRBV4-1; J gene: TRBJ1-3; CDR3 protein: CASSQTSSGNTIYF
V gene: TRBV15; J gene: TRBJ2-1; CDR3 protein: CATSRVGVSYNEQFF
V gene: TRBV4-1; J gene: TRBJ2-3; CDR3 protein: CASSQDGRDQYF
V gene: TRBV29-1; J gene: TRBJ2-7; CDR3 protein: CSVEGQTVGGEQYF
V gene: TRBV9; J gene: TRBJ2-5; CDR3 protein: CASSPRRGETQYF
V gene: TRBV7-9; J gene: NA; CDR3 protein: CASSLANQALRRGEQFF
V gene: TRBV10-3; J gene: TRBJ1-3; CDR3 protein: CAIRQLRVDTIYF
V gene: TRBV7-9; J gene: TRBJ1-1; CDR3 protein: CASSLDRPNTEAFF
V gene: TRBV5-6; J gene: TRBJ1-1; CDR3 protein: CASSGPTEAFF
V gene: TRBV6-2/TRBV6-3; J gene: TRBJ2-2; CDR3 protein: CASSYSGGPNTGELFF
V gene: TRBV7-9; J gene: TRBJ2-1; CDR3 protein: CAIGTSGRAYYNEQFF
V gene: TRBV5-8; J gene: TRBJ2-1; CDR3 protein: CASSLGLAESDEQFF
V gene: TRBV6-2/TRBV6-3; J gene: TRBJ2-7; CDR3 protein: CASSMTWTGTYEQYF
V gene: TRBV19; J gene: TRBJ2-2; CDR3 protein: CASSSLTGYTGELFF
V gene: TRBV4-1; J gene: TRBJ2-7; CDR3 protein: CASSQGLQFYEQYF
V gene: TRBV19; J gene: TRBJ2-4; CDR3 protein: CASNIQGSAKNIQYF
V gene: TRBV29-1; J gene: TRBJ2-1; CDR3 protein: CSVEGRDRGYNEQFF
V gene: TRBV7-2; J gene: TRBJ2-1; CDR3 protein: CASSFGAATGEQFF
V gene: TRBV7-3; J gene: TRBJ2-2; CDR3 protein: CASSLGRAGTGELFF
V gene: TRBV6-2/TRBV6-3; J gene: TRBJ2-5; CDR3 protein: CASSYSFGTEFQETQYF
V gene: TRBV12-3/TRBV12-4; J gene: TRBJ2-7; CDR3 protein: CASRGQNSYEQYF
V gene: TRBV7-2; J gene: TRBJ1-1; CDR3 protein: CASSLHGNTEAFF
V gene: TRBV29-1; J gene: TRBJ2-6; CDR3 protein: CSVEWASDGANVLTF
V gene: TRBV9; J gene: TRBJ2-7; CDR3 protein: CASSVGDSSLEQYF